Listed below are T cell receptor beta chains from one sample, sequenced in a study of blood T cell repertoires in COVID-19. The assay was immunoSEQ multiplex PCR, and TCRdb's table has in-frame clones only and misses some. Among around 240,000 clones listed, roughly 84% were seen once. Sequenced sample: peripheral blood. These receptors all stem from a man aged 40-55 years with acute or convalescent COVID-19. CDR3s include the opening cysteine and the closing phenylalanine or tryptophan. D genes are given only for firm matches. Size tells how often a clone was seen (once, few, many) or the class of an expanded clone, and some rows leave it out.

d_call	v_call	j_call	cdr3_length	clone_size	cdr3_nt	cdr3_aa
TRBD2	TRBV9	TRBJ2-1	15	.	TGTGCCAGCAGCGTACGCGGGGGATCCTACAATGAGCAGTTCTTC	CASSVRGGSYNEQFF
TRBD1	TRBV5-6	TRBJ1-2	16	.	TGTGCCAGCAGCCGCACCTGGACAGGGGGCGACTATGGCTACACCTTC	CASSRTWTGGDYGYTF
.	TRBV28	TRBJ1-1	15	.	TGTGCCAGCAGTCCAGCCGGAACAGAAATCACTGAAGCTTTCTTT	CASSPAGTEITEAFF
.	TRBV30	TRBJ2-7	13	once	TGTGCCTGGAGTTATCGGACTACCTACGAGCAGTACTTC	CAWSYRTTYEQYF
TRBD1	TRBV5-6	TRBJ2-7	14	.	TGTGCCAGCAGCTACGGGACAGGGGGCCACGAGCAGTACTTC	CASSYGTGGHEQYF
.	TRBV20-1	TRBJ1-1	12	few	TGCAGTGCTAGTTTGGCGAGGACTGAAGCTTTCTTT	CSASLARTEAFF
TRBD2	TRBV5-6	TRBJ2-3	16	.	TGTGCCAGCAGCTTTGCGGGGGGGCTGAGCACAGATACGCAGTATTTT	CASSFAGGLSTDTQYF
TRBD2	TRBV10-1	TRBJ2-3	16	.	TGCGCCAGCAGCCCCGAACTAGCGGGGGGCTCAGATACGCAGTATTTT	CASSPELAGGSDTQYF
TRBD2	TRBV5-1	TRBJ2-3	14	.	TGCGCCAGCAGCTTGGCGGGGGGGCGAGATACGCAGTATTTT	CASSLAGGRDTQYF
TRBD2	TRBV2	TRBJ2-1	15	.	TGTGCCAGCACCCGACTAGCGGGGGCCGAGGGAGAGCAGTTCTTC	CASTRLAGAEGEQFF
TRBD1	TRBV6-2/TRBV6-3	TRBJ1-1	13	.	TGTGCCAGCAGTTACGGGACAGGGACCGAAGCTTTCTTT	CASSYGTGTEAFF
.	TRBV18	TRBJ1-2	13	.	TGTGCCAGCTCACCCGAACGAGTTTATGGCTACACCTTC	CASSPERVYGYTF
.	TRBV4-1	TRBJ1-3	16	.	TGCGCCAGCAGCCGCCCCGAGGCGGGGACTGGAAACACCATATATTTT	CASSRPEAGTGNTIYF
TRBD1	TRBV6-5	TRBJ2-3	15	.	TGTGCCAGCAGGGCCGGGACAGGGTATGAAGATACGCAGTATTTT	CASRAGTGYEDTQYF
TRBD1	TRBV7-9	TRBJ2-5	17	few	TGTGCCAGCAGCTTAGTTGATGGGACAGGGGTGCGAGAGACCCAGTACTTC	CASSLVDGTGVRETQYF
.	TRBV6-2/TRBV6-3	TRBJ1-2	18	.	TGTGCCAGCAGTTACTCCCGGGATTCGGGAGGTGCTAACTATGGCTACACCTTC	CASSYSRDSGGANYGYTF
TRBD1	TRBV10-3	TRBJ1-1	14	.	TGTGCCATCAGTGAGTCGCCGGGACAGGGGGAAGCTTTCTTT	CAISESPGQGEAFF